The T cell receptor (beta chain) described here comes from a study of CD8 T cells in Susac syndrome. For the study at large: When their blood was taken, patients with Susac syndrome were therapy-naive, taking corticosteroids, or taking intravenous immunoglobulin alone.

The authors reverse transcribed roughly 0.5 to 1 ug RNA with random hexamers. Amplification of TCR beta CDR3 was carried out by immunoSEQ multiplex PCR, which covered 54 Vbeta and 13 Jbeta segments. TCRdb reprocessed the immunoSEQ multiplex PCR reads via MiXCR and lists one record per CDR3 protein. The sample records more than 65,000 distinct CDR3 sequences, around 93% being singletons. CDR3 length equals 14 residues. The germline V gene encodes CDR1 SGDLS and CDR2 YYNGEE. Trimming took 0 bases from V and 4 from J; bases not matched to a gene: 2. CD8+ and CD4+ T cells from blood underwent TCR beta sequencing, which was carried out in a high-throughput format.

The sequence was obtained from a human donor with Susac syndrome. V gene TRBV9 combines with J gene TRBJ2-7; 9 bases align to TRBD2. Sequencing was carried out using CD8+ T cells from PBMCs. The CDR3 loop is CASSVATSGYEQYF. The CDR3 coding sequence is TGTGCCAGCAGCGTAGCTACTAGCGGGTACGAGCAGTACTTC.